These 21 T cell receptor beta chains originate from one sample sequenced in a study of blood T cell repertoires in COVID-19 (dated by TCRdb to the early 2020s). The library relied on the immunoSEQ multiplex PCR assay. The table comes from immuneACCESS by way of TCRdb, which keeps in-frame sequences with V and J called. Part of the clones is missing from these tables; in studies checked, under half for an unresolved V gene and the rest for unknown reasons. The sample includes 100,000 to 150,000 clones, with around 81% observed a single time. Clones ranked in the top ten supply about a sixth of the sample. The source material was peripheral blood. The source of these receptors is a man aged 25-45 years with COVID-19, enrolled during active disease.

This clone turned up a few times. The gene calls are TRBV4-1 and TRBJ2-7; TRBD2 agrees at 7 bases. The germline CDR1 and CDR2 sequences are MGHRA and YSYEKL. V shed 0 bases, J shed 5 bases, and the junction held 7 bases outside the gene matches. This CDR3 spans 15 amino acids. The CDR3 loop reads CASSQDPGLSNEQYF. CDR3 nucleotide sequence: TGCGCCAGCAGCCAAGATCCGGGACTATCCAACGAGCAGTACTTC.

This chain uses TRBV6-1 with TRBJ2-7; tentatively, D is TRBD1 (6 bases). The CDR3 has 17 amino acids. Trimming pared 1 base from V and 9 bases from J, leaving 25 bases between. The V gene's germline CDR1 is MNHNS and CDR2 SASEGT. The CDR3 reads CASSEGGTIVGLGVQYF. CDR3 nucleotides: TGTGCCAGCAGTGAAGGTGGGACAATAGTTGGACTTGGAGTGCAGTACTTC.

V gene TRBV9 combines with J gene TRBJ2-2; TRBD2 aligns across 11 bases. The J segment lost 4 bases and the V segment lost 3 bases, leaving 14 bases of the junction unmatched. The CDR3 length is 19 residues. Looked up from germline, CDR1 is SGDLS and CDR2 is YYNGEE. CDR3 residues: CASSGSYAVAGGSTGELFF. In DNA form, the CDR3 reads TGTGCCAGCAGCGGGAGCTACGCGGTAGCGGGGGGGTCCACCGGGGAGCTGTTTTTT.

The table lists this clone with a few counts. CDR3 in DNA: TGTGCCAGCCGAGGGAATAGTTTTGCCGGGGAGCTGTTTTTT. Translated: CASRGNSFAGELFF. V gene TRBV7-9 combines with J gene TRBJ2-2; tentatively, D is TRBD2 (5 bases). Trimming left V 8 bases short and J 6 bases short, with 16 bases between. Per germline, CDR1 SEHNR and CDR2 FQNEAQ (reference sequence). The CDR3 runs to 14 residues. Variable domain in full (rest from reference TRBV7-9 and TRBJ2-2): DTGVSQNPRHKITKRGQNVTFRCDPISEHNRLYWYRQTLGQGPEFLTYFQNEAQLEKSRLLSDRFSAERPKGSFSTLEIQRTEQGDSAMYLCASRGNSFAGELFFGEGSRLTVL.

The chain carries TRBV7-2 and TRBJ2-7, with TRBD2 matching over 9 bases. This CDR3 is built from 16 residues. The J segment lost 3 bases and the V segment lost 2 bases, leaving 8 bases of the junction unmatched. The germline CDR1 and CDR2 sequences are SGHTA and FQGNSA. CDR3 in amino acids: CASSLWVAGGYYEQYF. In nucleotides, the CDR3 is TGTGCCAGCAGCTTATGGGTCGCGGGGGGGTACTACGAGCAGTACTTC.

This clone was recorded once. CDR3 sequence reads: CASSDMASGYNEQFF. In DNA, the CDR3 is TGCGCCAGCAGTGATATGGCTAGCGGATACAATGAGCAGTTCTTC. The chain employs TRBV10-1 and TRBJ2-1; 7 positions agree with TRBD2. The V gene's germline CDR1 is WNHNN and CDR2 SYGVQD (reference sequence). CDR3 length: 15 amino acids. Trimming took 3 bases from V and 4 from J; bases not matched to a gene: 6.

V is TRBV30 and J is TRBJ1-2; no clear D. The CDR3 has 12 amino acids. Germline V gene lookup returns CDR1 GTSNPN and CDR2 SVGIG (reference sequence). The V and J ends lost 2 bases and 7 bases respectively, with 11 bases between them. The chain's CDR3 is CAWSTLGIGYTF. DNA of the CDR3: TGTGCCTGGAGTACCCTAGGAATTGGCTACACCTTC.

This clone was found a few times. The CDR3 loop reads CASSETVYNEQFF. CDR3 DNA sequence: TGTGCCAGCAGCGAGACAGTATACAATGAGCAGTTCTTC. The V call is TRBV7-3, the J call TRBJ2-1, with TRBD1 as a possible D gene (5 bases). From germline, CDR1 is SGHTA and CDR2 FQGTGA. This CDR3 contains 13 residues. Trimming removed 5 bases from V and 4 bases from J, with 9 bases in between.

V usage is TRBV28 and J usage is TRBJ2-7, with D tentatively TRBD2 (7 bases). Germline assignment: CDR1 MDHEN and CDR2 SYDVKM. The CDR3 contains 16 residues. The V end was cut by 6 bases, the J end by 2 bases, with 20 bases between. CDR3 loop: CASSNYREGPTYEQYF. DNA of the CDR3: TGTGCCAGCAGCAATTACAGGGAGGGCCCCACCTACGAGCAGTACTTC.

This clone was found once. The chain combines TRBV21-1 with TRBJ2-2; the table calls TRBD1, which could not be checked here. TRBV21-1 is listed as a pseudogene. The CDR3 spans 22 residues. CDR3 protein: CASSKEGQRRTHNPTNTGELFF. The CDR3 DNA sequence: TGTGCCAGCAGCAAAGAGGGGCAACGCCGGACCCACAACCCCACGAACACCGGGGAGCTGTTTTTT.

J is TRBJ1-5 and V is TRBV7-8; D uncertain. V lost 7 bases and J lost 3, with 16 bases in between. The CDR3 loop spans 15 amino acids. Per the germline V gene, CDR1 is SGHVS and CDR2 is FQNEAQ. CDR3 DNA: TGTGCCAGCACCCCGCGAGGGCAGGACAATCAGCCCCAGCATTTT. Amino acid sequence: CASTPRGQDNQPQHF.

J is TRBJ1-2 and V is TRBV6-1; 8 bases are shared with TRBD1. The CDR3 totals 14 residues. V gave up 2 bases and J gave up 10 bases; unmatched junction bases: 9. The germline CDR1 and CDR2 sequences are MNHNS and SASEGT. CDR3 bases: TGTGCCAGCAGTGAAAGAGCAGGGGGCTTCCTCTACACCTTC. Protein sequence: CASSERAGGFLYTF.

The J gene is TRBJ2-1, the V gene TRBV27, with TRBD2 matching over 16 bases. The CDR3 has 16 amino acids. V lost 5 bases, J lost 6 bases, and 4 bases stayed unmatched. Germline V gene data show CDR1 as MNHEY and CDR2 as SMNVEV (reference sequence). CDR3 nucleotides: TGTGCCAGCAGTACGGGGACTAGCGGGAGGGCCAATGAGCAGTTCTTC. It encodes CASSTGTSGRANEQFF.

This chain uses TRBV9 with TRBJ2-3, with 8 bases aligning to TRBD2. The CDR3 spans 17 residues. Germline trimming cut 0 bases from V and 3 bases from J; bases unmatched to any gene: 9. The germline CDR1 and CDR2 sequences are SGDLS and YYNGEE. The CDR3 region is CASSVGGSGRETDTQYF. DNA of the CDR3: TGTGCCAGCAGCGTAGGCGGGAGCGGGAGAGAGACAGATACGCAGTATTTT. Full variable domain (missing parts from reference TRBV9 and TRBJ2-3): DSGVTQTPKHLITATGQRVTLRCSPRSGDLSVYWYQQSLDQGLQFLIQYYNGEERAKGNILERFSAQQFPDLHSELNLSSLELGDSALYFCASSVGGSGRETDTQYFGPGTRLTVL.

This rearrangement joins TRBV4-2 to TRBJ2-3, with D possibly TRBD2 on 7 matching bases. Germline V gene lookup returns CDR1 LGHNA and CDR2 YNFKEQ. The CDR3 runs 16 residues. V gave up 0 bases and J gave up 3 bases, with 13 bases separating them. The CDR3 here is CASSQDRGGGTDTQYF. The CDR3 DNA reads TGTGCCAGCAGCCAAGATAGGGGGGGCGGAACAGATACGCAGTATTTT.

This chain joins TRBV5-1 and TRBJ2-1; TRBD1 matches 9 bases. Germline CDR1 and CDR2: SGHRS and YFSETQ. This CDR3 has 14 amino acids. The V gene end was trimmed by 4 bases and the J gene end by 10 bases; junction bases not matched to a gene: 9. The CDR3 reads CASSTGQGGLEQFF. The CDR3 DNA is TGCGCCAGCAGCACGGGACAGGGTGGATTAGAGCAGTTCTTC.

CDR3 DNA: TGTGCCAGCAGTCAGACTAGCGGGAGAGAGACCCAGTACTTC. Translated, it gives CASSQTSGRETQYF. The V gene is TRBV6-5, the J gene TRBJ2-5; 12 bases line up with TRBD2. Trimming took 5 bases from V and 4 from J; bases not matched to a gene: 2. Per the germline V gene, CDR1 is MNHEY and CDR2 is SVGAGI. This CDR3 is 14 amino acids long.

This clone was picked up many times. The rearrangement joins TRBV6-1 to TRBJ1-1, with 9 bases lining up with TRBD1. Germline CDR1 is MNHNS and CDR2 is SASEGT. V dropped 1 base and J dropped 1; count of bases not matched to a gene: 4. This CDR3 contains 16 residues. CDR3: CASSEVVGQGNTEAFF. The CDR3 nucleotides read TGTGCCAGCAGTGAAGTGGTGGGACAGGGGAACACTGAAGCTTTCTTT.

The chain couples TRBV7-2 to TRBJ2-1; tentatively, D is TRBD2 (6 bases). The CDR3 covers 13 residues. V was shortened by 2 bases and J by 8 bases, with 10 bases between the two germline ends. Germline loops: CDR1 SGHTA, CDR2 FQGNSA. In nucleotides, the CDR3 is TGTGCCAGCAGCTTAACTAGCAAGTATGAGCAGTTCTTC. Its translation is CASSLTSKYEQFF.

The chain joins TRBV2 to TRBJ1-5; 9 bases are shared with TRBD1. Trimming removed 6 bases from V and 3 bases from J; junction bases left unmatched: 9. The CDR3 has 16 residues. Germline V gene sequence: CDR1 SNHLY, CDR2 FYNNEI. The DNA of the CDR3 is TGTGCCAGCAGGCGCGTGGACAGGGGAAACAATCAGCCCCAGCATTTT. Protein product: CASRRVDRGNNQPQHF.

The chain joins TRBV5-8 to TRBJ2-2; TRBD1 matches at 8 bases. V was clipped by 0 bases and J by 4 bases; unmatched bases: 2. The CDR3 extends over 15 amino acids. Germline V gene sequence: CDR1 SGHTS, CDR2 YDEGEE. CDR3: CASSLEGQATGELFF. The CDR3, as DNA: TGTGCCAGCAGCTTGGAGGGACAGGCCACCGGGGAGCTGTTTTTT.